This T cell receptor beta chain comes out of a study of blood T cells in healthy people across ages. At the level of the study: Template-switching capture recovered about one barcoded beta molecule per two T cells.

As for this clonotype: The antigen remains unidentified.

CDR3 length: 11 amino acids. Germline V gene data show CDR1 as SQVTM and CDR2 as ANQGSEA. Primed by a sample-barcoded 5' primer and a J-beta primer mix, a second PCR proceeded for about 7 to 11 cycles. Through a template-switch adaptor with 12 random nucleotides, each cDNA molecule received a tag. TCRdb recomputed calls from the 5' RACE reads with MiXCR, one row per CDR3 protein. The table shows around 1,500,000 distinct CDR3 sequences, with 28% occurring only once. Regarding the study as a whole: PBMCs left unsorted prevented a conclusive naive versus antigen-experienced comparison.

The receptor was derived from a woman aged 25 to 45 in good health. The V call is TRBV29-1, the J call TRBJ1-1; D remains unclear. Source material: blood. CDR3 residues: CIVRTSTEAFF. The CDR3 DNA sequence: TGCATCGTCCGGACGTCCACTGAAGCTTTCTTT.